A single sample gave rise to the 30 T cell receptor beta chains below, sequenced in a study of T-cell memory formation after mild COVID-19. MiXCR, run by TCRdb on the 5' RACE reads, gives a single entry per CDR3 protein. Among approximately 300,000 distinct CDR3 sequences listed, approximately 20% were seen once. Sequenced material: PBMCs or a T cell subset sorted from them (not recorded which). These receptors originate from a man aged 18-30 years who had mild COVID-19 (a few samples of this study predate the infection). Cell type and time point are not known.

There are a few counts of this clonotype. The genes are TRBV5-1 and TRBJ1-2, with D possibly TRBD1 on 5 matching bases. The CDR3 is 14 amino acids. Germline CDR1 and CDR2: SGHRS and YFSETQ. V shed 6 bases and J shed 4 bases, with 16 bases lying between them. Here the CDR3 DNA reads TGCGCCAGCACAAGAGACAGCTCCAGCTATGGCTACACCTTC. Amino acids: CASTRDSSSYGYTF.

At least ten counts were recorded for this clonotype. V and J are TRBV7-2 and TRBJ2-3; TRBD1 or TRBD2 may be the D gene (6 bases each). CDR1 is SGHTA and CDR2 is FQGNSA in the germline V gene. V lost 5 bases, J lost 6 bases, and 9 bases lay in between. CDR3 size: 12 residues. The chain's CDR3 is CASSPGGDTQYF. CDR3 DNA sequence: TGTGCCAGCAGCCCCGGGGGCGATACGCAGTATTTT.

CDR3 in DNA: TGCGCCAGCAGCCAACTCGCCCCGGCCAATCAGCCCCAGCATTTT. It yields the protein CASSQLAPANQPQHF. The gene calls are TRBV4-1 and TRBJ1-5, with D hard to call. Germline V CDR1 and CDR2: MGHRA, YSYEKL. The CDR3 sequence is 15 residues long. The ends were cut back, 2 bases at V and 3 bases at J, with 11 bases in the middle.

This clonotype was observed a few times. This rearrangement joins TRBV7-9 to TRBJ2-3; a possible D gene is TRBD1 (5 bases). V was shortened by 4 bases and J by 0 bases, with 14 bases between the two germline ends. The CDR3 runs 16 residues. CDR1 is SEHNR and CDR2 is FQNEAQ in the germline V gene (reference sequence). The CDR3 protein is CASSSTQETSTDTQYF. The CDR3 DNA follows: TGTGCCAGCAGCTCCACACAGGAAACTAGCACAGATACGCAGTATTTT. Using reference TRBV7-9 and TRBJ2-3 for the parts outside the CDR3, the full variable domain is DTGVSQNPRHKITKRGQNVTFRCDPISEHNRLYWYRQTLGQGPEFLTYFQNEAQLEKSRLLSDRFSAERPKGSFSTLEIQRTEQGDSAMYLCASSSTQETSTDTQYFGPGTRLTVL.

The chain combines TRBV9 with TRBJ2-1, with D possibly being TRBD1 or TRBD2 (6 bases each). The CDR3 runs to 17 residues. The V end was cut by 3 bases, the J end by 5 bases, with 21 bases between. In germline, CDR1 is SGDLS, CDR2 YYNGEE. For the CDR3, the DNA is TGTGCCAGCAGCGGGGGGGCAGGGGTTTCAGTGAACAATGAGCAGTTCTTC. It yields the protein CASSGGAGVSVNNEQFF.

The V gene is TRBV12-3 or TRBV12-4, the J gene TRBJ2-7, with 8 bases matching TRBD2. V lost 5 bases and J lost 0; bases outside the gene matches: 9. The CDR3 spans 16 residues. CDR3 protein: CASSPERGWDSYEQYF. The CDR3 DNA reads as TGTGCCAGCAGTCCGGAGCGGGGGTGGGACTCCTACGAGCAGTACTTC.

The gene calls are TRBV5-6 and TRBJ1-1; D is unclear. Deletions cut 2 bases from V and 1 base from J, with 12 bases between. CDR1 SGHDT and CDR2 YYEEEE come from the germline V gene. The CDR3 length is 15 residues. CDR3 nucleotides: TGTGCCAGCAGCTTCGCTAGACACTGGAACACTGAAGCTTTCTTT. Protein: CASSFARHWNTEAFF.

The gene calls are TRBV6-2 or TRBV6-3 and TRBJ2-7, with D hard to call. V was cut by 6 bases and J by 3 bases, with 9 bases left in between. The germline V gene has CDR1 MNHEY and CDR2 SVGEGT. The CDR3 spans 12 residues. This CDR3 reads CASSDNIYEQYV. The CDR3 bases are TGTGCCAGCAGCGACAATATCTACGAGCAGTACGTC.

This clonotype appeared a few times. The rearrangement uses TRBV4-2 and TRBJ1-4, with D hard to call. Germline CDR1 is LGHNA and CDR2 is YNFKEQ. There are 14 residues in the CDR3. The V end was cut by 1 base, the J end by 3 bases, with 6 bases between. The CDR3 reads CASSQVGANEKLFF. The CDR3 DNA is TGTGCCAGCAGCCAAGTCGGGGCTAATGAAAAACTGTTTTTT.

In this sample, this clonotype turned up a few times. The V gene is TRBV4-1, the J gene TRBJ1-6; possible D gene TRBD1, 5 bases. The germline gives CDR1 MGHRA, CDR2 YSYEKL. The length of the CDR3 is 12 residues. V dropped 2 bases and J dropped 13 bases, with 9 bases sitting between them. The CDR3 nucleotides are TGCGCCAGCAGCCAATGGGGCTCTCCCCTCCACTTT. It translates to CASSQWGSPLHF.

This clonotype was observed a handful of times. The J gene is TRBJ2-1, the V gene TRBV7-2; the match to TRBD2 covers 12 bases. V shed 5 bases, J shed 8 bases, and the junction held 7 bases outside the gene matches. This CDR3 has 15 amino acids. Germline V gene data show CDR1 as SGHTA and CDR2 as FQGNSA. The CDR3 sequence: CASSKLAGGGDEQFF. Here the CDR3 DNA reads TGTGCCAGCAGCAAACTAGCGGGGGGCGGCGATGAGCAGTTCTTC.

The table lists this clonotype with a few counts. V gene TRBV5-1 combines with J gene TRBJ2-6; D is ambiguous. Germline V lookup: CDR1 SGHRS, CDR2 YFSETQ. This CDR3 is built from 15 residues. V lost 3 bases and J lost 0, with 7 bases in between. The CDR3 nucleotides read TGCGCCAGCAGCTCATACAGCTCTGGGGCCAACGTCCTGACTTTC. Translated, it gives CASSSYSSGANVLTF.

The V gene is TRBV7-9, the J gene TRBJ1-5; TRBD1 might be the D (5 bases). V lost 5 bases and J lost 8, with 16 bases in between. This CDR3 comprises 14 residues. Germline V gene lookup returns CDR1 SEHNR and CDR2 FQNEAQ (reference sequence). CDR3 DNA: TGTGCCAGCAGCGCACCAGGGCAACTTGAGCCCCAGCATTTT. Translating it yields CASSAPGQLEPQHF.

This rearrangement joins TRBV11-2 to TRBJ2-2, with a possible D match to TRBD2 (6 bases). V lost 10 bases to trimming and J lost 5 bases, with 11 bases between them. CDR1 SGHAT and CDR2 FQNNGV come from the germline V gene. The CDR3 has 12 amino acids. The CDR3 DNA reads TGTGCCATCGGGGGAGGAACCGGGGAGCTGTTTTTT. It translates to CAIGGGTGELFF.

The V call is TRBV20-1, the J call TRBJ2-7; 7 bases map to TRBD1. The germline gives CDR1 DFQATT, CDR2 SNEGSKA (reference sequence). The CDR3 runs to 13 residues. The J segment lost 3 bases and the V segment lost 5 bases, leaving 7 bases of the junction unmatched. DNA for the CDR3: TGCAGTGCTCCTGCAGGGGGTGGCTACGAGCAGTACGTC. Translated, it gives CSAPAGGGYEQYV.

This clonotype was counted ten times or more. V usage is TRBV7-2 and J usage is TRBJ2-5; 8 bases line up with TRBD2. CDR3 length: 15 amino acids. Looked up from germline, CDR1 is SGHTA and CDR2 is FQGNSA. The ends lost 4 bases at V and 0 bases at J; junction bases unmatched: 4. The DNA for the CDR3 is TGTGCCAGCAGCTCCCTAGCGGGTAACCAAGAGACCCAGTACTTC. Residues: CASSSLAGNQETQYF.

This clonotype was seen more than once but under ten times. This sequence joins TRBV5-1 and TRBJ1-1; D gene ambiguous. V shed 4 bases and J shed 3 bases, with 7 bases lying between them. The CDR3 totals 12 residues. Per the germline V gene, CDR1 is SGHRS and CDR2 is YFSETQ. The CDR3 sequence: CASSNTDTEAFF. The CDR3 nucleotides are TGCGCCAGCAGCAACACCGACACTGAAGCTTTCTTT.

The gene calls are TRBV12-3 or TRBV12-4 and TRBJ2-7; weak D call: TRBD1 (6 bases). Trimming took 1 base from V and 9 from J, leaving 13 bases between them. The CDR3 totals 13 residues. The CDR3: CASSLGSRGGQYV. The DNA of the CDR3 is TGTGCCAGCAGTTTAGGGTCCAGGGGCGGGCAGTACGTC.

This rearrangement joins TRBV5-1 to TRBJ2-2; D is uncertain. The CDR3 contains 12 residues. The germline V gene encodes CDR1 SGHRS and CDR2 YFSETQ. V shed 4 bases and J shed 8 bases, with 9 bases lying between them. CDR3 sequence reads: CASSEPEGELFF. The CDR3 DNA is TGCGCCAGCAGCGAGCCAGAGGGGGAGCTGTTTTTT.

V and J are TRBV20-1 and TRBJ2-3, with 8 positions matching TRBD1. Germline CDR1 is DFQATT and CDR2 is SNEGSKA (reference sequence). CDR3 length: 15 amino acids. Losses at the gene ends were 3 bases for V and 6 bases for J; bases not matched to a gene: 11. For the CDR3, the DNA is TGCAGTGCTAGTTCCCCGGGCAGGGGGCCGGATACGCAGTATTTT. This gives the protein CSASSPGRGPDTQYF.

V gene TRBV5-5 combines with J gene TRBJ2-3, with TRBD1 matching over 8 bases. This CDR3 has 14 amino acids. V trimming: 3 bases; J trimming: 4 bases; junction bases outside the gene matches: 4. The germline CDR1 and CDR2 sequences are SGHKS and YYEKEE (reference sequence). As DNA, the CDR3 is TGTGCCAGCAGCTCCCTACAGGGGGCAGATACGCAGTATTTT. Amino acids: CASSSLQGADTQYF. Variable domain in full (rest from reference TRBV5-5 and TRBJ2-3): DAGVTQSPTHLIKTRGQQVTLRCSPISGHKSVSWYQQVLGQGPQFIFQYYEKEERGRGNFPDRFSARQFPNYSSELNVNALLLGDSALYLCASSSLQGADTQYFGPGTRLTVL.

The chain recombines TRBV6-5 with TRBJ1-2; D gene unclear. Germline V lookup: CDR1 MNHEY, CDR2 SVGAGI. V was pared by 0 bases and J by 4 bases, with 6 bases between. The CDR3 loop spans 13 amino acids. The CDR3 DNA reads TGTGCCAGCAGTTACTCCAGCCCCTATGGCTACACCTTC. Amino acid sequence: CASSYSSPYGYTF.

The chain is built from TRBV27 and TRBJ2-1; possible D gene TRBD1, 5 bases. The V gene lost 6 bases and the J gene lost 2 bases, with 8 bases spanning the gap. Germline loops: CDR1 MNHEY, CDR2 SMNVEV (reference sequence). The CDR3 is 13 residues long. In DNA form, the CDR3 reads TGTGCCAGCAGCCGGACAACCTACAATGAGCAGTTCTTC. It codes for CASSRTTYNEQFF.

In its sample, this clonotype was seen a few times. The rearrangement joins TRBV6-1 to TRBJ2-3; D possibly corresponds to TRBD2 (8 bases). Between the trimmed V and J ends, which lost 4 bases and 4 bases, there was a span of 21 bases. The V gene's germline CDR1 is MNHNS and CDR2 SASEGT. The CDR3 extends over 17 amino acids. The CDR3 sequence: CASSARQGVGGADTQYF. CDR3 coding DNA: TGTGCCAGCAGTGCCCGACAGGGTGTCGGGGGGGCAGATACGCAGTATTTT.

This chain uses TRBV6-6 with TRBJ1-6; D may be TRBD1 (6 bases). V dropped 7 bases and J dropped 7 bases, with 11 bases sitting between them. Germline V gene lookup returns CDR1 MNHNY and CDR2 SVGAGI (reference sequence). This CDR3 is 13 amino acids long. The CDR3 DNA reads TGTGCCAGCATCCAGGGGAACAATTCACCCCTCCACTTT. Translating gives CASIQGNNSPLHF.

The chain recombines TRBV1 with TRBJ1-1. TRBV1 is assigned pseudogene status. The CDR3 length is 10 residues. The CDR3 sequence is CTSSQGWAFF. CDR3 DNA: TGCACCAGCAGCCAAGGGTGGGCTTTCTTT.

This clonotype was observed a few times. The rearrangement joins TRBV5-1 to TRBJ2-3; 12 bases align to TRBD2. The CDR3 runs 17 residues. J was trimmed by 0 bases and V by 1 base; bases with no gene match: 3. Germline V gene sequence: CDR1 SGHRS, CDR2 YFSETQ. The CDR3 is CASSLPGTSGSTDTQYF. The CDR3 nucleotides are TGCGCCAGCAGCTTGCCTGGGACTAGCGGGAGCACAGATACGCAGTATTTT. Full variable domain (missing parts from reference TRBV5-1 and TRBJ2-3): KAGVTQTPRYLIKTRGQQVTLSCSPISGHRSVSWYQQTPGQGLQFLFEYFSETQRNKGNFPGRFSGRQFSNSRSEMNVSTLELGDSALYLCASSLPGTSGSTDTQYFGPGTRLTVL.

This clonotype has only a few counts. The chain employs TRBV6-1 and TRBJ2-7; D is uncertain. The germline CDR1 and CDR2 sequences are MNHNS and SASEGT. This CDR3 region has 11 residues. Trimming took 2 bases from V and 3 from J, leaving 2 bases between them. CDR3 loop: CASSESYEQYV. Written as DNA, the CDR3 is TGTGCCAGCAGTGAAAGCTACGAGCAGTACGTC.

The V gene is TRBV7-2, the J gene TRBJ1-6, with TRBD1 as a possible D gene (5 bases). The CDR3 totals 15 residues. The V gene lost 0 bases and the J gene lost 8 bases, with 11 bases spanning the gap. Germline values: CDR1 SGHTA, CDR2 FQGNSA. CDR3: CASSLAGGIDSPLHF. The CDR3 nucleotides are TGTGCCAGCAGCTTAGCGGGGGGTATCGATTCACCCCTCCACTTT.

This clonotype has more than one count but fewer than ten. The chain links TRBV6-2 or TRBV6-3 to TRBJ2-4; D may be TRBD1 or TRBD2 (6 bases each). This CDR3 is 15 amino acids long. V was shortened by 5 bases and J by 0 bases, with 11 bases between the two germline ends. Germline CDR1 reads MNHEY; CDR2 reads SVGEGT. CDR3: CASSDGGLAKNIQYF. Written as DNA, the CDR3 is TGTGCCAGCAGTGACGGGGGCCTAGCCAAAAACATTCAGTACTTC.